Here is one T cell receptor beta chain with its context. Its antigen is unknown. One end of the junction varies from germline; a read error may be responsible. The PCR was carried out with 60 Vbeta primers and 13 Jbeta primers. The table came from immunoSEQ multiplex PCR; TCRdb's copy has only in-frame clones and leaves some out. The sample records around 130,000 clones, about four fifths being singletons. The sample comes from a study of cytomegalovirus exposure and HLA in healthy donors. Study outcomes and limitations: Accurate predictions that matched the HLA-A and HLA-B alleles of most subjects were reportedly made from TCR beta sequences. Later analysis showed most CMV-associated TCR beta chains appearing HLA-restricted. At a 0.05 false discovery rate, a later analysis found approximately 15,000 TCR beta sequences to be associated with HLA alleles. Versus the roughly 690-donor mean, an Asian-associated ancestry cluster reportedly showed fewer N-insertions in a later analysis.

This CDR3 spans 11 amino acids. In germline, CDR1 is SGHTS, CDR2 YDEGEE. The specimen sequenced was PBMCs. This TCR came from a man aged 30-40 years in good health and CMV-seronegative. This sequence joins TRBV5-8 and TRBJ2-1; perhaps TRBD2 as D (5 bases). The CDR3 sequence is CASSSRWLALF. CDR3 sequence (DNA): TGTGCCAGCAGCTCTAGATGGCTAGCCCTCTTC.